This TCR beta chain was recorded in a study of shared clonotypes between healthy human individuals (dated by TCRdb to the early 2020s). Broadly, across the study: Three men and a couple of women, aged 18 to 49 years, made up the cohort. For each donor, CD4 naive and CD4 memory were each given three plates, CD8 naive was given two plates, and CD8 memory was given one plate. To estimate repertoire size and how much clonotypes are shared between individuals, the study performed deep sequencing of blood TCR repertoires from 4 to 6 healthy adults. To increase sequencing depth and limit assay-specific biases, TCR repertoire library preparation and sequencing were carried out by different laboratories using diverse techniques. Leukapheresis yielded between about 0.85 and 10 billion PBMCs per donor.

Of note for this clone: Its specific antigen is unknown. Per-base quality was not reported, and no clone a single base away is much larger than it.

Overall results and qualifications from the work: Naive subsets generally had larger estimated clonotype richness than memory subsets did. Because the study included only a small number of donors, the genetic and exposure-history diversity represented was limited. Sampling was restricted to blood, and TCR repertoires in tissues likely differ from the TCR repertoires found in blood. Across a handful of donors, approximately 5% of naive CD4, roughly 3.8% of naive CD8, around 2.5% of memory CD4, and around 0.4% of memory CD8 clonotypes were shared. Compared with non-shared clonotypes, clonotypes shared by all four sorted-subset donors had higher generation probabilities. Rarefaction of sorted-subset datasets indicated incomplete sequencing despite the large sequencing depth. Pairwise subsampling indicated that sequencing depth was expected to affect the degree of clonotype sharing among donors.

Using the deep immunoSEQ assay, TCR CDR3 regions were amplified from genomic DNA by multiplex PCR. For each cell subset, the extracted genomic DNA was distributed evenly across all wells of several immunoSEQ 96-well plates, and each plate served as one replicate. Each replicate PCR for sorted subsets received about 0.2 ug genomic DNA, equal to roughly 29,000 T cell genomes. The purified libraries were quantified using a Qubit 3.0 fluorometer, sized with a Bioanalyzer 2100, and then quantified again using the KAPA Library Quantification kit. Every immunoSEQ 96-well plate was sequenced on a dedicated single-read 150-cycle Illumina NextSeq 550 flow cell. The study's processing was this. Because the immunoSEQ output held only junctional sequences and lacked quality scores, the filtering could not match the filtering applied to full-length reads. Sequences were annotated with PyIR, a Python wrapper for IgBLAST v1.9, and V/J genes and CDR3 were assigned using IMGT germline references. Reads were filtered out if the reads had weak V/J assignments (E-value above 1e-6), no CDR3, stop codons, out-of-frame junctions, or ambiguous translated residues. V3J clonotypes were defined as sequences sharing an identical inferred V gene, J gene, and CDR3 amino acid sequence. Percentage overlap between repertoires was calculated by dividing the number of shared unique clonotypes by the size of the smaller repertoire. Three approaches were used to assess repertoire richness: RTK rarefaction, the Chao1 estimator, and Recon v2.1 estimates of unobserved clonotypes. For all TCRbeta clonotypes obtained by the gDNA method from four donors, generation probabilities were computed with OLGA. Held by TCRdb, this immuneACCESS table contains in-frame sequences only and omits some clones. Under half of the omission traces to an unresolved V gene where checked; the cause of the rest is unknown. D and trimming come from the DNA, and the V and J calls and clone size come from that table. The sample table contains 2 million to 2.5 million clones; only one count was recorded for less than 95% of them. The top ten clonotypes cover around 0.38% of the sample.

Donors were healthy HIV-negative adults with no recently reported acute infections or vaccinations. All donors were Caucasian adults living in Nashville, Tennessee, USA. CD4+ T cells were enriched by magnetic negative selection; naive cells were then positively selected on CD45RA, and the negative fraction formed the memory subset. Blood was obtained by leukapheresis, after which PBMCs were separated by Ficoll-Histopaque density gradient centrifugation and cryopreserved in liquid nitrogen vapor phase. Analytical flow cytometry was used to check the purity and quantity of each magnetically sorted T cell population. Genomic DNA was isolated from every sorted fraction and measured by UV absorbance on a Nanodrop 2000c. The germline V gene encodes CDR1 WNHNN and CDR2 SYGVQD (reference sequence). The V end loses 3 bases and the J end loses 6 bases, and a stretch of 14 bases separates them. The CDR3 sequence holds 15 residues, the cysteine and phenylalanine included. Only the CDR3 part of the read is kept: 45 bases, read in frame from the first base.

This TCR was sampled from a man younger than 35 in good health. Some clones in this sample may be carry-over from other donors' samples. The rearrangement joined TRBV10-1 to TRBJ1-4; no confident D gene assignment can be made. The specimen sequenced was naive CD4+ T cells from PBMCs. Explained via the paper, the cell subset or site label denotes: CD45RA+ positively selected. The DNA sequence is as follows: TGCGCCAGCAGTGACCTACTTACAGAGTATGAAAAACTGTTTTTT. It translates to CASSDLLTEYEKLFF.